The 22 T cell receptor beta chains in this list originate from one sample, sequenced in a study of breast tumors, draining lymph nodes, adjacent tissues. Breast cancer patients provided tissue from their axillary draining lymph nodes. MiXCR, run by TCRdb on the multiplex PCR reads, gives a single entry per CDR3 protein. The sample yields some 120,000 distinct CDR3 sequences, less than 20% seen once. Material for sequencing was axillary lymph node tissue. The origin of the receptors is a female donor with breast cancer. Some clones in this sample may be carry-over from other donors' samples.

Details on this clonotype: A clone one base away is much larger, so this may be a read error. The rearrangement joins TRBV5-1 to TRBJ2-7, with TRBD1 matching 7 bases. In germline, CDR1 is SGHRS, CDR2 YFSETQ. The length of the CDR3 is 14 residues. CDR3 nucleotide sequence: TGCGCCAGCGGCTTATTGGGACAGAACTACGAGCAGTACTTC. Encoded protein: CASGLLGQNYEQYF.

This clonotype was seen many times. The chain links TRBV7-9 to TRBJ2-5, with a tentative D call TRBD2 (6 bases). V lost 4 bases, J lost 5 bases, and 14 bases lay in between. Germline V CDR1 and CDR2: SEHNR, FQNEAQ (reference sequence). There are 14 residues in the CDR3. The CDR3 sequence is CASSSAGSGETQYF. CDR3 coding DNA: TGTGCCAGCAGCTCGGCCGGGAGTGGTGAGACCCAGTACTTC.

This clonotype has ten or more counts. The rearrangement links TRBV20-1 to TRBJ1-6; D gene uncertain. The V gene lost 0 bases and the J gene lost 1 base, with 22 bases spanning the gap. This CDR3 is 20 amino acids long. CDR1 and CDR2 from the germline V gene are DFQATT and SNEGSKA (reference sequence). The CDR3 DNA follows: TGCAGTGCTAGAGATCGTCATCGGGGAAACGGATGGTCCTATAATTCACCCCTCCACTTT. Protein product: CSARDRHRGNGWSYNSPLHF.

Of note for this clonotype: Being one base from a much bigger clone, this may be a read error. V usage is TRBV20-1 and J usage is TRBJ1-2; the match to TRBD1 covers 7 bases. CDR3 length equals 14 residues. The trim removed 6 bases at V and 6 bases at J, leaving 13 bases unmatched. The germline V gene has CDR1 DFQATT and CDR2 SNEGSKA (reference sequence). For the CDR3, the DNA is TGCAGTGCCAGGGGTTGGACAGGCGGGGATGGCTACACCTTC. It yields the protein CSARGWTGGDGYTF.

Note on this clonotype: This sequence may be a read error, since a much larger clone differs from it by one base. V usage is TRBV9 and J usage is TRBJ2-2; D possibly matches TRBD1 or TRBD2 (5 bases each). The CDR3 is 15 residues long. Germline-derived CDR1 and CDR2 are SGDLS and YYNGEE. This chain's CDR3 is CASSDSPGLTGELLF. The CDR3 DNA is TGTGCCAGCAGCGATTCCCCGGGGCTCACCGGGGAGCTGCTTTTT.

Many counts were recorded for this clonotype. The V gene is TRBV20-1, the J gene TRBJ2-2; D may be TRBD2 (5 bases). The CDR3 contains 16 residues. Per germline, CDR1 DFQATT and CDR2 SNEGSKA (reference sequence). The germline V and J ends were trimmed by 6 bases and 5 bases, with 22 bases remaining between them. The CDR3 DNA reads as TGCAGTGCAATCAACGCGGACCCCTCGGGGACCGGGGAGCTGTTTTTT. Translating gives CSAINADPSGTGELFF.

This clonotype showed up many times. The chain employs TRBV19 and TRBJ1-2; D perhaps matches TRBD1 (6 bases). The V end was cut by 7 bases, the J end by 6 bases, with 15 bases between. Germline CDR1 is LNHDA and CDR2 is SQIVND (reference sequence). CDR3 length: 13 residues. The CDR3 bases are TGTGCCAGTACGACGAACAGGGAGAATGGCTACACCTTC. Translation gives CASTTNRENGYTF.

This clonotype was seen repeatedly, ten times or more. The CDR3 reads CASSRGPEEYEQYF. For the CDR3, the DNA is TGTGCCAGCAGTAGGGGGCCTGAGGAATACGAGCAGTACTTC. The chain carries TRBV3-1 and TRBJ2-7; 7 bases are shared with TRBD1. The CDR3 spans 14 residues. The ends lost 6 bases at V and 4 bases at J; junction bases unmatched: 9. Looked up from germline, CDR1 is LGHDT and CDR2 is YNNKEL (reference sequence).

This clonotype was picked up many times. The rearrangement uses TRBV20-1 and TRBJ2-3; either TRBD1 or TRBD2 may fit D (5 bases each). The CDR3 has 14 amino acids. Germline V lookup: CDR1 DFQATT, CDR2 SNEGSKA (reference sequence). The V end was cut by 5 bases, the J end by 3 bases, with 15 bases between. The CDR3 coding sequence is TGCAGTGCTCGGACCTCCTGGGGGACAGATACGCAGTATTTT. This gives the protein CSARTSWGTDTQYF.

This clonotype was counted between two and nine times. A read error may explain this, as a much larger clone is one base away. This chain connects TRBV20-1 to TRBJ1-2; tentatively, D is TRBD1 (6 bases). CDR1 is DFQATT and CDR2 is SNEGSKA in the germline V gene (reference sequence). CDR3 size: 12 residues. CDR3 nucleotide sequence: TGCGGTGCTACCAGGGGTGAATATGGCTACACCTTC. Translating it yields CGATRGEYGYTF.

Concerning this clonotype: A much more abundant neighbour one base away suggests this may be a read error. The CDR3 sequence is CTSSLEQISYEQYF. The CDR3 DNA reads TGTACCAGCAGCTTGGAGCAAATTTCCTACGAGCAGTACTTC. The V gene is TRBV5-5, the J gene TRBJ2-7; no clear D gene. The CDR3 length is 14 residues. Per the germline V gene, CDR1 is SGHKS and CDR2 is YYEKEE (reference sequence).

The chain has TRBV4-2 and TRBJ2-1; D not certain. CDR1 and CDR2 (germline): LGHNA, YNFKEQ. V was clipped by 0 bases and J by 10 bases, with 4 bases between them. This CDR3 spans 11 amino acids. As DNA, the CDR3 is TGTGCCAGCAGCCAAGAGGTGGAGCAGTTCTTC. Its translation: CASSQEVEQFF.

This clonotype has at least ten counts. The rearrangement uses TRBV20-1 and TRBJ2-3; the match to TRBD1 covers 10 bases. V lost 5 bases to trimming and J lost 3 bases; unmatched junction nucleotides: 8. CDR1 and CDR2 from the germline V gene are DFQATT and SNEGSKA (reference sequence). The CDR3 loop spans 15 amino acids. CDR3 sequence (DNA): TGCAGTGCTGGGGGTCGGGACAGGGGAACAGATACGCAGTATTTT. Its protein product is CSAGGRDRGTDTQYF.

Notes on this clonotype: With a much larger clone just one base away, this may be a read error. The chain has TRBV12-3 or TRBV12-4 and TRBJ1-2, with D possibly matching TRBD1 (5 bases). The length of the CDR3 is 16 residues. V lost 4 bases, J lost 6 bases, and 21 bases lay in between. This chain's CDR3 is CASSSNNRGDVDGYTF. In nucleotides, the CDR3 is TGTGCCAGCAGTTCTAACAATAGGGGAGATGTTGATGGCTACACCTTC.

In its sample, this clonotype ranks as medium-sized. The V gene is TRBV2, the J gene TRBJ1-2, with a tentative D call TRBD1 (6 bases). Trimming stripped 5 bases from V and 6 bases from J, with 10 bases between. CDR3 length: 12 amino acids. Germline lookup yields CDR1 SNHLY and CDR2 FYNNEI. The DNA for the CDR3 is TGTGCCAGCAGTCTCCAGGGGAATGGCTACACCTTC. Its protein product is CASSLQGNGYTF.

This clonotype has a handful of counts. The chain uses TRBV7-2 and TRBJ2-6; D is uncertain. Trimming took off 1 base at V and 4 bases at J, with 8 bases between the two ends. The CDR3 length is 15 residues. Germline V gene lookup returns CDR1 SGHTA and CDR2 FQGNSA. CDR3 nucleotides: TGTGCCAGCAGCTTAGTGCCAGCCGGGGCCAACGTCCTGACTTTC. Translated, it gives CASSLVPAGANVLTF. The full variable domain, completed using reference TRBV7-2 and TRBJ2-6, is GAGVSQSPSNKVTEKGKDVELRCDPISGHTALYWYRQSLGQGLEFLIYFQGNSAPDKSGLPSDRFSAERTGGSVSTLTIQRTQQEDSAVYLCASSLVPAGANVLTFGAGSRLTVL.

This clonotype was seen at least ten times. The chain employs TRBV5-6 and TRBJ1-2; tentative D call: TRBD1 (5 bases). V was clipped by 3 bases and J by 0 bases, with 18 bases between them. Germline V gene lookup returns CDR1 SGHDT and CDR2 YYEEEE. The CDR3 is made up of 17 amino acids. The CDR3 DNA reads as TGTGCCAGCAGCTGGGGGGATGACCGCGACCCTAACTATGGCTACACCTTC. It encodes CASSWGDDRDPNYGYTF.

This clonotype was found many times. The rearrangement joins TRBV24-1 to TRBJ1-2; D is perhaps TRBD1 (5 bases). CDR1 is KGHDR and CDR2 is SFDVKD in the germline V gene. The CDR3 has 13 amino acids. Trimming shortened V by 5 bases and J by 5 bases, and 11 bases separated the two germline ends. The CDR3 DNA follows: TGTGCCACCAGTGTGGGGGGGAATTATGGCTACACCTTC. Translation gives CATSVGGNYGYTF.

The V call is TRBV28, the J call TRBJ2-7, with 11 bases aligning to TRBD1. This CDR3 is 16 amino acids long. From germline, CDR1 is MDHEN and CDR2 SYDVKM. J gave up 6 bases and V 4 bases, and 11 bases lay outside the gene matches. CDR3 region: CASSSSDLDRGREQYF. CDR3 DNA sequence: TGTGCCAGCAGTTCTTCCGACCTGGACAGGGGGCGCGAGCAGTACTTC.

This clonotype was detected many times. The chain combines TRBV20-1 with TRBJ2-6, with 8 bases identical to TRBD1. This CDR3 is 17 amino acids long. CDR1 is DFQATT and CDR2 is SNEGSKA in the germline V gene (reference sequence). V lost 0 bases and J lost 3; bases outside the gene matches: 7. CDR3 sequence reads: CSAREPRQGSGANVLTF. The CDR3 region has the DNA TGCAGTGCTAGAGAACCCAGACAGGGGAGTGGGGCCAACGTCCTGACTTTC.

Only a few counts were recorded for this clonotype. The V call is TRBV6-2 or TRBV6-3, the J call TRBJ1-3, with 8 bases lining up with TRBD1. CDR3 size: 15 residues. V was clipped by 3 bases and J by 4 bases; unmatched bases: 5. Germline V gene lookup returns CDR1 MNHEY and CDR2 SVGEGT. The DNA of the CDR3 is TGTGCCAGCAGTTATTGGCAGGGGGCCGGAAACACCATATATTTT. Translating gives CASSYWQGAGNTIYF.

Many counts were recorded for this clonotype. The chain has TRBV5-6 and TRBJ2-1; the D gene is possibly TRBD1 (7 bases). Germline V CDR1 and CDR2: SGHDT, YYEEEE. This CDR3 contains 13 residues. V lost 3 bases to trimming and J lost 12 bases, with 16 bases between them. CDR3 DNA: TGTGCCAGCAGCTATGGGACAGCGGGTAGGCAGTTCTTC. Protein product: CASSYGTAGRQFF.